These 30 T cell receptor beta chains were sequenced from one sample in a study of CD8 T cells in ankylosing spondylitis. Study-wide results and limits: Blood of patients with ankylosing spondylitis appeared to be characterized by a TCR beta motif of fewer than 10 highly homologous variants.

TCRdb reprocessed the 5' RACE reads via MiXCR and lists one record per CDR3 protein. The repertoire holds over 700,000 distinct CDR3 sequences, with around 20% as singletons. No antigen has been assigned to these receptors. Input material: blood, either unsorted or a sorted T cell fraction (not recorded which). Source of these receptors: a male donor with ankylosing spondylitis.

As DNA, the CDR3 is TGTGCCATCAGTGCCAGACTCGTTCCCCCGGAAGACTACGAGCAGTACTTC. This encodes CAISARLVPPEDYEQYF. This chain links TRBV10-3 with TRBJ2-7; D is uncertain. Trimming left V 4 bases short and J 3 bases short, with 22 bases between. Germline loops: CDR1 ENHRY, CDR2 SYGVKD. This CDR3 region has 17 residues.

The chain joins TRBV20-1 to TRBJ2-7, with D unclear. The V and J ends lost 3 bases and 3 bases respectively, with 15 bases between them. From germline, CDR1 is DFQATT and CDR2 SNEGSKA (reference sequence). This CDR3 comprises 14 residues. This CDR3 is CSARSQAHYYEQYF. The DNA of the CDR3 is TGCAGTGCTAGGTCCCAGGCTCACTACTACGAGCAGTACTTC.

A few counts support this clonotype. V usage is TRBV7-9 and J usage is TRBJ2-3; D is ambiguous. This CDR3 has 13 residues. CDR1 SEHNR and CDR2 FQNEAQ come from the germline V gene (reference sequence). V lost 2 bases to trimming and J lost 5 bases, with 8 bases between them. CDR3 loop: CASSLSPEDTQYF. CDR3 DNA sequence: TGTGCCAGCAGCTTATCCCCTGAAGATACGCAGTATTTT.

This chain joins TRBV5-1 and TRBJ2-7; 10 nucleotides match TRBD2. From germline, CDR1 is SGHRS and CDR2 YFSETQ. The CDR3 loop spans 15 amino acids. V shed 4 bases, J shed 0 bases, and the junction held 4 bases outside the gene matches. This CDR3 reads CASSKLAGSSYEQYF. DNA of the CDR3: TGCGCCAGCAGCAAACTAGCGGGAAGCTCCTACGAGCAGTACTTC.

DNA of the CDR3: TGTGCCAGCAGCCCTCAGACAGGCTCTGGAAACACCATATATTTT. Encoded protein: CASSPQTGSGNTIYF. The chain links TRBV7-8 to TRBJ1-3; tentatively, D is TRBD1 (6 bases). Germline V gene data show CDR1 as SGHVS and CDR2 as FQNEAQ. The V end lost 5 bases, the J end lost 0 bases, and 11 bases lay between the germline ends. The CDR3 contains 15 residues. Full variable domain (rest looked up from reference TRBV7-8 and TRBJ1-3): GAGVSQSPRYKVAKRGQDVALRCDPISGHVSLFWYQQALGQGPEFLTYFQNEAQLDKSGLPSDRFFAERPEGSVSTLKIQRTQQEDSAVYLCASSPQTGSGNTIYFGEGSWLTVV.

The V call is TRBV20-1, the J call TRBJ2-2; 11 bases map to TRBD1. CDR1 is DFQATT, CDR2 SNEGSKA, per germline (reference sequence). CDR3 length equals 15 residues. With 0 bases clipped from V and 4 bases from J, the junction kept 1 base outside the gene matches. CDR3 sequence reads: CSAREGTGGTGELFF. The CDR3 DNA sequence: TGCAGTGCTAGAGAGGGGACAGGGGGCACCGGGGAGCTGTTTTTT.

There are a few counts of this clonotype. The chain uses TRBV12-3 or TRBV12-4 and TRBJ1-6; D ambiguous. V was trimmed by 5 bases and J by 6 bases, leaving 11 bases between them. This CDR3 spans 14 amino acids. In nucleotides, the CDR3 is TGTGCCAGCAGTGACCGGCTCCTTAATTCACCCCTCCACTTT. The encoded protein is CASSDRLLNSPLHF.

This chain joins TRBV20-1 and TRBJ1-1; 10 nucleotides align to TRBD1. From germline, CDR1 is DFQATT and CDR2 SNEGSKA (reference sequence). V gave up 3 bases and J gave up 3 bases; unmatched junction bases: 7. The CDR3 consists of 15 residues. CDR3 sequence (DNA): TGCAGTGCTAGCGTTGACAGGGGGCACGACACTGAAGCTTTCTTT. Its translation: CSASVDRGHDTEAFF.

The V and J genes are TRBV10-2 and TRBJ2-5; D is unresolved. This CDR3 is 11 amino acids long. Between the trimmed V and J ends, which lost 2 bases and 5 bases, there was a span of 3 bases. The V gene's germline CDR1 is WSHSY and CDR2 SAAADI. CDR3 loop: CASSEKETQYF. In DNA, the CDR3 is TGCGCCAGCAGTGAGAAGGAGACCCAGTACTTC.

The rearrangement links TRBV4-1 to TRBJ2-7; D unresolved. The CDR3 covers 14 residues. Trimming took off 1 base at V and 3 bases at J, with 10 bases between the two ends. Per germline, CDR1 MGHRA and CDR2 YSYEKL. Written as DNA, the CDR3 is TGCGCCAGCAGCCAAGCCCGGACGGGCTACGAGCAGTACTTC. It translates to CASSQARTGYEQYF.

This clonotype was observed a handful of times. V usage is TRBV12-3 or TRBV12-4 and J usage is TRBJ2-1, with 7 bases that match TRBD1. The junction had 12 bases not matched to a gene; V was cut back by 2 bases and J by 8 bases. The CDR3 totals 16 residues. CDR3 loop: CASSLTTGERRDEQFF. As DNA, the CDR3 is TGTGCCAGCAGTTTAACCACAGGGGAGCGTCGGGATGAGCAGTTCTTC.

This clonotype has a handful of counts. The gene calls are TRBV12-3 or TRBV12-4 and TRBJ1-2; possible D gene TRBD1, 5 bases. There are 17 residues in the CDR3. V lost 0 bases and J lost 4, with 18 bases in between. The CDR3 DNA is TGTGCCAGCAGTTTAGCGCTAAACCGAAGGACATTCTATGGCTACACCTTC. It encodes CASSLALNRRTFYGYTF.

The rearrangement uses TRBV7-2 and TRBJ2-7; D gene uncertain. CDR3 length: 13 residues. Germline V lookup: CDR1 SGHTA, CDR2 FQGNSA. V was clipped by 5 bases and J by 6 bases, with 14 bases between them. This CDR3 reads CASSPGRFGEQYF. CDR3 coding DNA: TGTGCCAGCAGCCCAGGACGGTTTGGCGAGCAGTACTTC. Full variable domain (missing parts from reference TRBV7-2 and TRBJ2-7): GAGVSQSPSNKVTEKGKDVELRCDPISGHTALYWYRQSLGQGLEFLIYFQGNSAPDKSGLPSDRFSAERTGGSVSTLTIQRTQQEDSAVYLCASSPGRFGEQYFGPGTRLTVT.

This clonotype has a handful of counts. The CDR3 protein is CAISESRDRGLVNTEAFF. DNA for the CDR3: TGTGCCATCAGTGAGTCCCGGGACAGGGGGCTGGTAAACACTGAAGCTTTCTTT. The chain carries TRBV10-3 and TRBJ1-1, with 12 bases fitting TRBD1. CDR1 ENHRY and CDR2 SYGVKD come from the germline V gene. The CDR3 runs 18 residues. V lost 0 bases to trimming and J lost 2 bases; unmatched junction nucleotides: 7.

V gene TRBV18 combines with J gene TRBJ2-1, with D perhaps matching TRBD1 or TRBD2 (6 bases each). Germline V lookup: CDR1 KGHSH, CDR2 LQKENI. V lost 2 bases to trimming and J lost 4 bases, with 12 bases between them. The CDR3 contains 15 residues. CDR3 region: CASSPSGARYNEQFF. CDR3 nucleotides: TGTGCCAGCTCACCATCGGGGGCCCGATACAATGAGCAGTTCTTC.

V is TRBV5-1 and J is TRBJ2-1; TRBD2 matches 7 bases. This CDR3 contains 13 residues. Trimming cost V 5 bases and J 15 bases; bases outside gene matches: 14. Germline loops: CDR1 SGHRS, CDR2 YFSETQ. The CDR3 DNA reads TGCGCCAGCAGGCTAGCGGTAGAGTCCCTTCCGTTCTTC. Amino acids: CASRLAVESLPFF.

This chain's CDR3 is CSARDGAGRQETQYF. CDR3 in DNA: TGCAGTGCTAGAGATGGCGCGGGACGCCAGGAGACCCAGTACTTC. This chain joins TRBV20-1 and TRBJ2-5; the D gene is possibly TRBD2 (6 bases). The V end was cut by 0 bases, the J end by 5 bases, with 16 bases between. The CDR3 totals 15 residues. CDR1 is DFQATT, CDR2 SNEGSKA, per germline (reference sequence).

The V call is TRBV30, the J call TRBJ2-7; 10 bases agree with TRBD1. This CDR3 contains 12 residues. The V segment lost 5 bases and the J segment 2 bases; nucleotides outside the gene matches: 0. The germline gives CDR1 GTSNPN, CDR2 SVGIG (reference sequence). In DNA form, the CDR3 reads TGTGCCTGGGGACAGGGGGCCTACGAGCAGTACTTC. Protein: CAWGQGAYEQYF.

This clonotype was counted a few times. The chain has TRBV12-3 or TRBV12-4 and TRBJ1-4; 10 bases agree with TRBD1. The V and J ends lost 5 bases and 8 bases, in that order; junction bases with no gene match: 11. The length of the CDR3 is 16 residues. CDR3 in amino acids: CASSNRDRGLGEKLFF. The CDR3 DNA is TGTGCCAGCAGTAACCGGGACAGGGGTCTAGGAGAAAAACTGTTTTTT.

J is TRBJ2-1 and V is TRBV14; 11 nucleotides align to TRBD2. With 0 bases clipped from V and 6 bases from J, the junction kept 4 bases outside the gene matches. Germline CDR1 and CDR2: SGHDN and FVKESK. The CDR3 is 16 amino acids. The CDR3 protein is CASSQDSGRAGNEQFF. The CDR3 nucleotides read TGTGCCAGCAGCCAAGATAGCGGGAGGGCCGGCAATGAGCAGTTCTTC.

In this sample, this clonotype turned up once. The V and J genes are TRBV28 and TRBJ1-4; 7 bases are shared with TRBD1. Germline CDR1 MDHEN, CDR2 SYDVKM. The CDR3 runs to 15 residues. V shed 1 base, J shed 6 bases, and the junction held 5 bases outside the gene matches. CDR3 bases: TGTGCCAGCAGTTTATCCGGGACAGTAGATGAAAAACTGTTTTTT. Residues: CASSLSGTVDEKLFF.

The rearrangement joins TRBV29-1 to TRBJ2-3; D may be TRBD1 or TRBD2 (5 bases each). Germline loops: CDR1 SQVTM, CDR2 ANQGSEA. The CDR3 has 14 residues. Deletions cut 3 bases from V and 3 bases from J, with 13 bases between. The DNA of the CDR3 is TGCAGCGTTGATAGGGACCTAGGAACAGATACGCAGTATTTT. It yields the protein CSVDRDLGTDTQYF.

V is TRBV6-1 and J is TRBJ1-3; 7 bases match TRBD1. The V and J ends lost 5 bases and 8 bases, in that order; junction bases with no gene match: 3. Germline V CDR1 and CDR2: MNHNS, SASEGT. The CDR3 runs 12 residues. This chain's CDR3 is CASSRQGDTIYF. The CDR3 nucleotides are TGTGCCAGCAGTCGACAGGGAGACACCATATATTTT.

A few counts support this clonotype. The genes are TRBV27 and TRBJ1-5; no clear D gene. Trimming left V 8 bases short and J 0 bases short, with 14 bases between. CDR1 is MNHEY, CDR2 SMNVEV, per germline (reference sequence). The CDR3 length is 15 residues. The CDR3 sequence: CASGPWTVSNQPQHF. The CDR3 bases are TGTGCCAGCGGACCTTGGACGGTTAGCAATCAGCCCCAGCATTTT.

This clonotype was seen a handful of times. The chain employs TRBV3-1 and TRBJ2-3, with 7 bases aligning to TRBD2. The V gene end was trimmed by 4 bases and the J gene end by 2 bases; junction bases not matched to a gene: 9. The germline V gene has CDR1 LGHDT and CDR2 YNNKEL (reference sequence). The CDR3 has 16 amino acids. CDR3 coding DNA: TGTGCCAGCAGCCGCAGTCTAGCGGAAGACACAGATACGCAGTATTTT. The encoded protein is CASSRSLAEDTDTQYF.

This chain connects TRBV5-1 to TRBJ2-1; 9 nucleotides align to TRBD2. This CDR3 contains 14 residues. The V and J ends lost 4 bases and 8 bases, in that order; junction bases with no gene match: 7. Germline V CDR1 and CDR2: SGHRS, YFSETQ. CDR3 bases: TGCGCCAGCAGCCGTAGCGGGGGCCGGGATGAGCAGTTCTTC. Its protein is CASSRSGGRDEQFF.

The rearrangement joins TRBV24-1 to TRBJ2-3; the D gene is possibly TRBD2 (7 bases). Germline-derived CDR1 and CDR2 are KGHDR and SFDVKD. V lost 3 bases and J 6 bases, leaving 15 bases between the germline ends. CDR3 size: 15 residues. The CDR3 is CATSDRGGVEDTQYF. DNA of the CDR3: TGTGCCACCAGTGATAGGGGGGGGGTGGAGGATACGCAGTATTTT.

This clonotype was observed many times. The chain couples TRBV2 to TRBJ2-3, with D possibly called TRBD1 or TRBD2 (5 bases each). The V end was cut by 5 bases, the J end by 5 bases, with 17 bases between. The germline V gene has CDR1 SNHLY and CDR2 FYNNEI. The CDR3 runs 15 residues. Here the CDR3 reads CASSKTGQRGDTQYF. CDR3 in DNA: TGTGCCAGCAGTAAAACCGGTCAGAGGGGAGATACGCAGTATTTT.

The rearrangement joins TRBV7-6 to TRBJ2-5, with D hard to call. With 1 base removed from V and 2 bases from J, the gap between germline ends came to 8 bases. Germline-derived CDR1 and CDR2 are SGHVS and FNYEAQ. The CDR3 extends over 14 amino acids. CDR3: CASSLVNRQETQYF. As DNA, the CDR3 is TGTGCCAGCAGCTTAGTGAACAGACAAGAGACCCAGTACTTC.

This clonotype has just a few counts. This chain uses TRBV10-3 with TRBJ1-5; TRBD1 might be the D (6 bases). Trimming stripped 0 bases from V and 7 bases from J, with 13 bases between. CDR1 is ENHRY, CDR2 SYGVKD, per germline. The CDR3 extends over 15 amino acids. The CDR3 protein is CAISESTGWRQPQHF. CDR3 in DNA: TGTGCCATCAGTGAGTCCACAGGGTGGAGACAGCCCCAGCATTTT.